These 30 T cell receptor beta chains came from one sample sequenced in a study of blood T cell repertoires in COVID-19. The data were produced by immunoSEQ multiplex PCR, yet TCRdb's version contains in-frame clones alone and is incomplete. The sample carries 70,000 or so clones, about 91% recorded once. The specimen sequenced was peripheral blood. The receptors come from a woman aged 45-59 years with acute or convalescent COVID-19.

The CDR3 DNA is TGTGCCAGTAGTATAGCCCACTCTGGGGCCAACGTCCTGACTTTC. It encodes CASSIAHSGANVLTF. The chain has TRBV19 and TRBJ2-6; no reliable D call. CDR3 size: 15 residues. V was pared by 1 base and J by 0 bases, with 4 bases between. CDR1 is LNHDA and CDR2 is SQIVND in the germline V gene (reference sequence).

The V call is TRBV30, the J call TRBJ2-2; D gene uncertain. The CDR3 runs to 12 residues. Germline V gene data show CDR1 as GTSNPN and CDR2 as SVGIG (reference sequence). V dropped 0 bases and J dropped 7 bases, with 6 bases sitting between them. CDR3 loop: CAWSVEVGELFF. DNA of the CDR3: TGTGCCTGGAGTGTAGAGGTCGGGGAGCTGTTTTTT.

The rearrangement links TRBV3-1 (or the pseudogene TRBV3-2) to TRBJ2-1; TRBD2 agrees at 9 bases. The germline gives CDR1 LGHDT, CDR2 YNNKEL (reference sequence). After removal of 4 bases from V and 1 base from J, the junction contained 17 bases not matched to a gene. There are 20 residues in the CDR3. CDR3 nucleotide sequence: TGTGCCAGCAGCCTTCGTCCGGGGCCGCGGGGGGGAAGTTCCTACAATGAGCAGTTCTTC. Translating it yields CASSLRPGPRGGSSYNEQFF.

This clone was observed once. V gene TRBV3-1 (or the pseudogene TRBV3-2) combines with J gene TRBJ2-2; tentative D call: TRBD1 (6 bases). The CDR3 runs 15 residues. Deletions cut 5 bases from V and 1 base from J, with 11 bases between. Germline assignment: CDR1 LGHDT and CDR2 YNNKEL (reference sequence). The CDR3 protein is CASSSRQENTGELFF. In nucleotides, the CDR3 is TGTGCCAGCAGCAGCCGACAGGAGAACACCGGGGAGCTGTTTTTT.

This chain connects TRBV2 to TRBJ1-5; D possibly corresponds to TRBD1 (6 bases). This CDR3 is built from 15 residues. The germline V gene encodes CDR1 SNHLY and CDR2 FYNNEI. V was pared by 5 bases and J by 0 bases, with 11 bases between. CDR3 loop: CASSRDTTSNQPQHF. The CDR3 nucleotides read TGTGCCAGCAGTCGGGACACTACTAGCAATCAGCCCCAGCATTTT.

The chain couples TRBV7-9 to TRBJ2-5; D not certain. Deletions cut 1 base from V and 4 bases from J, with 7 bases between. The CDR3 runs to 13 residues. Germline CDR1 is SEHNR and CDR2 is FQNEAQ (reference sequence). As DNA, the CDR3 is TGTGCCAGCAGCTTAGACAGCCGAGAGACCCAGTACTTC. It yields the protein CASSLDSRETQYF.

The chain has TRBV11-3 and TRBJ2-1, with TRBD1 as a possible D gene (6 bases). The germline V and J ends were trimmed by 5 bases and 3 bases, with 20 bases remaining between them. The CDR3 is 17 residues long. CDR1 is SGHNT, CDR2 YENEEA, per germline. DNA for the CDR3: TGTGCCAGCAGCCCCCGACCCGGGACAATTAGCTACAATGAGCAGTTCTTC. Protein: CASSPRPGTISYNEQFF.

The gene calls are TRBV4-2 and TRBJ2-1, with 7 bases fitting TRBD1. CDR3 length: 16 amino acids. The V segment lost 0 bases and the J segment 6 bases; nucleotides outside the gene matches: 8. Per the germline V gene, CDR1 is LGHNA and CDR2 is YNFKEQ. CDR3: CASSQEWAGGSNEQFF. DNA for the CDR3: TGTGCCAGCAGCCAAGAATGGGCAGGGGGAAGCAATGAGCAGTTCTTC.

The table lists this clone with a few counts. J is TRBJ2-2 and V is TRBV13, with D perhaps TRBD1 (6 bases). The CDR3 spans 14 residues. Germline-derived CDR1 and CDR2 are PRHDT and FYEKMQ (reference sequence). V was clipped by 2 bases and J by 6 bases, with 10 bases between them. The CDR3, as DNA: TGTGCCAGCAGCTTAAGAGGGGGACCCGGGGAGCTGTTTTTT. Encoded protein: CASSLRGGPGELFF.

The chain couples TRBV9 to TRBJ2-7, with 7 bases matching TRBD2. The J segment lost 2 bases and the V segment lost 1 base, leaving 0 bases of the junction unmatched. Germline CDR1 is SGDLS and CDR2 is YYNGEE. The length of the CDR3 is 13 residues. CDR3 amino acids: CASSVSGAYEQYF. The DNA for the CDR3 is TGTGCCAGCAGCGTAAGCGGGGCCTACGAGCAGTACTTC.

This rearrangement joins TRBV5-1 to TRBJ2-3; D not certain. The CDR3 extends over 16 amino acids. Germline V CDR1 and CDR2: SGHRS, YFSETQ. The V gene lost 4 bases and the J gene lost 4 bases, with 19 bases spanning the gap. This CDR3 reads CASSPGIAAESDTQYF. The CDR3 DNA is TGCGCCAGCAGCCCCGGAATCGCGGCGGAGTCAGATACGCAGTATTTT.

The chain joins TRBV6-5 to TRBJ1-5, with a tentative D call TRBD1 (5 bases). This CDR3 region has 14 residues. Germline V gives CDR1 MNHEY, CDR2 SVGAGI. V lost 8 bases, J lost 5 bases, and 16 bases lay in between. CDR3 amino acids: CASRSREDYQPQHF. In nucleotides, the CDR3 is TGTGCCAGCCGGTCCAGGGAAGATTATCAGCCCCAGCATTTT.

The rearrangement joins TRBV29-1 to TRBJ1-2; no firm D call. CDR1 and CDR2 from the germline V gene are SQVTM and ANQGSEA. V dropped 6 bases and J dropped 3 bases, with 8 bases sitting between them. The CDR3 is made up of 11 amino acids. DNA of the CDR3: TGCAGCGTCCACAGAGACTATGGCTACACCTTC. It encodes CSVHRDYGYTF.

J is TRBJ1-2 and V is TRBV28, with 7 bases lining up with TRBD1. Germline values: CDR1 MDHEN, CDR2 SYDVKM. V dropped 2 bases and J dropped 4; count of bases not matched to a gene: 4. CDR3 length: 14 amino acids. CDR3 nucleotides: TGTGCCAGCAGTTTAGCGACAGGGTTCTATGGCTACACCTTC. Amino acids: CASSLATGFYGYTF.

The chain has TRBV14 and TRBJ1-1; D unresolved. Germline CDR1 is SGHDN and CDR2 is FVKESK. With 1 base removed from V and 3 bases from J, the gap between germline ends came to 12 bases. The CDR3 has 15 residues. The CDR3 DNA is TGTGCCAGCAGCCAAGGTTTGGTCTACGACACTGAAGCTTTCTTT. Translated: CASSQGLVYDTEAFF.

The rearrangement links TRBV5-8 to TRBJ2-5; D is ambiguous. Germline CDR1 reads SGHTS; CDR2 reads YDEGEE. The CDR3 has 15 amino acids. Trimming shortened V by 4 bases and J by 2 bases, and 15 bases separated the two germline ends. CDR3 residues: CASSPSGPQQETQYF. The CDR3, as DNA: TGTGCCAGCAGCCCTAGTGGTCCCCAACAAGAGACCCAGTACTTC.

This chain links TRBV5-5 with TRBJ2-5; D uncertain. From germline, CDR1 is SGHKS and CDR2 YYEKEE (reference sequence). There are 15 residues in the CDR3. Trimming stripped 0 bases from V and 5 bases from J, with 14 bases between. CDR3 DNA sequence: TGTGCCAGCAGCTTGGCCCCGGGTACTGGGGAGACCCAGTACTTC. Residues: CASSLAPGTGETQYF. The variable domain in full, completed from reference TRBV5-5 and TRBJ2-5, reads DAGVTQSPTHLIKTRGQQVTLRCSPISGHKSVSWYQQVLGQGPQFIFQYYEKEERGRGNFPDRFSARQFPNYSSELNVNALLLGDSALYLCASSLAPGTGETQYFGPGTRLLVL.

This chain links TRBV5-6 with TRBJ2-5, with D uncertain. The V gene lost 0 bases and the J gene lost 5 bases, with 5 bases spanning the gap. The CDR3 totals 12 residues. Germline CDR1 and CDR2: SGHDT and YYEEEE. The CDR3 DNA sequence: TGTGCCAGCAGCTTGGTGGCTGAGACCCAGTACTTC. Encoded protein: CASSLVAETQYF.

The chain combines TRBV7-2 with TRBJ1-1; a weak D match, TRBD1 (5 bases). Trimming stripped 6 bases from V and 2 bases from J, with 16 bases between. The CDR3 is made up of 15 amino acids. Germline CDR1 is SGHTA and CDR2 is FQGNSA. CDR3: CASRDTQGVNTEAFF. CDR3 in DNA: TGTGCCAGCAGGGACACCCAAGGGGTTAACACTGAAGCTTTCTTT.

The rearrangement joins TRBV4-3 to TRBJ2-3; 8 bases agree with TRBD1. Germline trimming cut 0 bases from V and 8 bases from J; bases unmatched to any gene: 10. This CDR3 region has 16 residues. Germline V gene sequence: CDR1 LGHNA, CDR2 YSLEER. In DNA form, the CDR3 reads TGCGCCAGCAGCCAAGATGTGACAGGGGCCGATGTTACGCAGTATTTT. This translates into CASSQDVTGADVTQYF.

By sample share, this clone is large. The chain carries TRBV4-1 and TRBJ1-6; D might be TRBD1 (5 bases). The CDR3 spans 17 residues. Per the germline V gene, CDR1 is MGHRA and CDR2 is YSYEKL. Trimming left V 0 bases short and J 0 bases short, with 9 bases between. Here the CDR3 reads CASSQEGQSSYNSPLHF. DNA of the CDR3: TGCGCCAGCAGCCAAGAGGGGCAGAGCTCCTATAATTCACCCCTCCACTTT.

V is TRBV5-1 and J is TRBJ2-2, with 7 bases lining up with TRBD2. The V and J ends lost 0 bases and 7 bases, in that order; junction bases with no gene match: 6. This CDR3 region has 15 residues. Germline values: CDR1 SGHRS, CDR2 YFSETQ. CDR3 in amino acids: CASSLAEAGVGELFF. CDR3 in DNA: TGCGCCAGCAGCTTGGCCGAGGCGGGGGTCGGGGAGCTGTTTTTT.

This chain joins TRBV5-1 and TRBJ1-3; possibly TRBD1 for D (5 bases). The CDR3 is made up of 14 amino acids. CDR1 is SGHRS, CDR2 YFSETQ, per germline. V lost 4 bases and J 0 bases, leaving 8 bases between the germline ends. The CDR3 loop is CASSPGDSGNTIYF. The CDR3 bases are TGCGCCAGCAGCCCGGGGGACTCTGGAAACACCATATATTTT. The whole variable domain, filled in from reference TRBV5-1 and TRBJ1-3, reads KAGVTQTPRYLIKTRGQQVTLSCSPISGHRSVSWYQQTPGQGLQFLFEYFSETQRNKGNFPGRFSGRQFSNSRSEMNVSTLELGDSALYLCASSPGDSGNTIYFGEGSWLTVV.

This chain uses TRBV6-1 with TRBJ2-7; maybe TRBD1 (5 bases). The CDR3 loop spans 15 amino acids. Trimming removed 0 bases from V and 2 bases from J, with 11 bases in between. The V gene's germline CDR1 is MNHNS and CDR2 SASEGT. The CDR3 sequence is CASSEAFREPYEQYF. Here the CDR3 DNA reads TGTGCCAGCAGTGAAGCCTTCAGGGAACCCTACGAGCAGTACTTC.

This chain links TRBV4-2 with TRBJ1-5; perhaps TRBD1 as D (5 bases). CDR1 and CDR2 from the germline V gene are LGHNA and YNFKEQ. Trimming stripped 0 bases from V and 6 bases from J, with 12 bases between. This CDR3 is 15 amino acids long. CDR3 in amino acids: CASSQDGADSQPQHF. The CDR3 DNA sequence: TGTGCCAGCAGCCAAGATGGGGCAGATTCTCAGCCCCAGCATTTT.

V gene TRBV2 combines with J gene TRBJ1-2; 9 nucleotides agree with TRBD1. The V and J ends lost 2 bases and 5 bases, in that order; junction bases with no gene match: 6. The CDR3 extends over 15 amino acids. The germline gives CDR1 SNHLY, CDR2 FYNNEI. The CDR3 coding sequence is TGTGCCAGCAGTGAATCCGGGACAGGGCTTTATGGCTACACCTTC. It translates to CASSESGTGLYGYTF.

The chain links TRBV28 to TRBJ1-6, with D hard to call. Germline V gives CDR1 MDHEN, CDR2 SYDVKM. V was clipped by 4 bases and J by 14 bases, with 18 bases between them. This CDR3 spans 14 amino acids. The DNA of the CDR3 is TGTGCCAGCAGTTCGCCCGGGTTACGTGAGTCCCTCCACTTT. Encoded protein: CASSSPGLRESLHF.

V is TRBV7-2 and J is TRBJ1-6; maybe TRBD1 (5 bases). CDR1 and CDR2 (germline): SGHTA, FQGNSA. The CDR3 has 13 amino acids. Trimming stripped 6 bases from V and 6 bases from J, with 9 bases between. The DNA of the CDR3 is TGTGCCAGCAGGTTACAGGTTAATTCACCCCTCCACTTT. Translation: CASRLQVNSPLHF.

V usage is TRBV6-5 and J usage is TRBJ1-5; D possibly corresponds to TRBD1 (6 bases). Germline loops: CDR1 MNHEY, CDR2 SVGAGI. This CDR3 spans 14 amino acids. V was trimmed by 10 bases and J by 0 bases, leaving 13 bases between them. The CDR3 protein is CATRDTISNQPQHF. DNA of the CDR3: TGTGCCACCCGGGACACCATTAGCAATCAGCCCCAGCATTTT.

This chain joins TRBV3-1 (or the pseudogene TRBV3-2) and TRBJ1-4, with D hard to call. CDR3 size: 14 residues. The V gene lost 3 bases and the J gene lost 7 bases, with 12 bases spanning the gap. The germline V gene encodes CDR1 LGHDT and CDR2 YNNKEL (reference sequence). The CDR3 DNA is TGTGCCAGCAGCCACACGGGAGGCTCTGAAAAACTGTTTTTT. Translating it yields CASSHTGGSEKLFF.